A selection of T cell receptor beta chains follows, all from one sample in a study of blood T cell repertoires in COVID-19. Produced via immunoSEQ multiplex PCR; TCRdb's table is partial and in-frame only. This sample yields 200,000 to 250,000 clones, of which almost 90% are seen a single time; roughly 2.6% belongs to the top ten. Sequencing input: peripheral blood. Source of these receptors: a woman aged 60-75 years with acute or convalescent COVID-19. The CDR3 runs from the conserved cysteine through the conserved F or W. Each record gives: D gene, clone size, J gene, V gene, CDR3 length, CDR3 protein, CDR3 DNA. D genes are given only for firm matches. Some rows have no size entry. The others give once, few or many, or a class for an expanded clone.

- few TRBJ1-2 TRBV7-9 16 CASSLVSGGGSDGYTF TGTGCCAGCAGCTTAGTTTCCGGAGGAGGGTCCGATGGCTACACCTTC
- - TRBJ1-4 TRBV6-1 14 CASSDRGSNEKLFF TGTGCCAGCAGTGACAGGGGATCGAATGAAAAACTGTTTTTT
TRBD1 - TRBJ2-1 TRBV4-1 15 CASSQDPGQGIEQFF TGCGCCAGCAGCCAAGATCCTGGACAGGGGATTGAGCAGTTCTTC
- once TRBJ1-5 TRBV19 15 CASRTLGGGNQPQHF TGTGCCAGTAGGACTTTGGGGGGGGGCAATCAGCCCCAGCATTTT
TRBD1 once TRBJ2-7 TRBV15 17 CATSRDQVTGATYEQYF TGTGCCACCAGCAGAGATCAGGTGACAGGGGCGACCTACGAGCAGTACTTC
TRBD1 - TRBJ1-6 TRBV5-1 15 CASSLKQGIDSPLHF TGCGCCAGCAGCCTAAAACAGGGGATTGATTCACCCCTCCACTTT
TRBD1 - TRBJ2-1 TRBV7-9 15 CASSWYRGTYNEQFF TGTGCCAGCAGCTGGTACAGGGGAACCTACAATGAGCAGTTCTTC
TRBD1 - TRBJ1-1 TRBV5-1 15 CASSWNLDRGAEAFF TGCGCCAGCAGCTGGAACCTAGACAGGGGGGCTGAAGCTTTCTTT
TRBD2 - TRBJ2-3 TRBV7-9 16 CASSHLTSGSTNTQYF TGTGCCAGCAGCCACCTGACTAGCGGGAGCACGAATACGCAGTATTTT
- - TRBJ2-1 TRBV5-1 16 CASSLGQRSSYNEQFF TGCGCCAGCAGCTTGGGACAGAGGAGCTCCTACAATGAGCAGTTCTTC
TRBD2 - TRBJ2-7 TRBV3-1/TRBV3-2 15 CASSQDASGGYEQYF TGTGCCAGCAGCCAAGATGCTAGCGGAGGCTACGAGCAGTACTTC
- - TRBJ2-5 TRBV5-5 15 CASSLGPQAGETQYF TGTGCCAGCAGCTTGGGACCGCAGGCGGGGGAGACCCAGTACTTC
TRBD1 - TRBJ1-6 TRBV6-4 14 CASSRDRDNSPLHF TGTGCCAGCAGTAGGGACAGGGACAATTCACCCCTCCACTTT
- - TRBJ1-1 TRBV9 15 CASSASGVKNTEAFF TGTGCCAGCAGCGCCAGCGGGGTTAAGAACACTGAAGCTTTCTTT
TRBD1 - TRBJ1-1 TRBV9 14 CASSTGQMNTEAFF TGTGCCAGCAGCACGGGACAGATGAACACTGAAGCTTTCTTT
TRBD1 - TRBJ2-5 TRBV12-3/TRBV12-4 13 CASSLGQGSFEHF TGTGCCAGCAGCCTGGGACAGGGATCCTTCGAACACTTC
TRBD1 - TRBJ1-5 TRBV2 15 CASSARTGGYQPQHF TGTGCCAGCAGTGCCCGGACAGGCGGCTATCAGCCCCAGCATTTT
- - TRBJ1-2 TRBV10-3 13 CAISENGLYGYTF TGTGCCATCAGTGAGAACGGACTCTATGGCTACACCTTC
- - TRBJ1-2 TRBV6-5 13 CASSYLGGGGYTF TGTGCCAGCAGTTACCTAGGGGGTGGGGGCTACACCTTC
- once TRBJ1-2 TRBV6-5 14 CASSTGTPNYGYTF TGTGCCAGCAGCACCGGGACACCGAACTATGGCTACACCTTC
- - TRBJ2-1 TRBV9 15 CASSPLPGAYNEQFF TGTGCCAGCAGCCCTCTACCAGGGGCCTACAATGAGCAGTTCTTC
- - TRBJ2-4 TRBV3-1/TRBV3-2 17 CASSQDMTGIAKNIQYF TGTGCCAGCAGCCAAGATATGACGGGAATAGCCAAAAACATTCAGTACTTC
- - TRBJ1-1 TRBV7-2 13 CASSSAGKTEAFF TGTGCCAGCAGCTCCGCAGGGAAGACTGAAGCTTTCTTT
- - TRBJ2-3 TRBV24-1 13 CATSRGPTDTQYF TGTGCCACCAGTCGAGGGCCCACAGATACGCAGTATTTT
TRBD2 few TRBJ2-1 TRBV7-6 13 CASKAGGPGEQFF TGTGCCAGCAAAGCGGGGGGGCCGGGTGAGCAGTTCTTC
TRBD2 - TRBJ2-7 TRBV15 17 CATSREASGTSLREQYF TGTGCCACCAGCAGAGAGGCTAGCGGGACGTCCCTCCGGGAGCAGTACTTC
- - TRBJ1-1 TRBV9 13 CASSARGLSEAFF TGTGCCAGCAGCGCCCGGGGGTTATCTGAAGCTTTCTTT
TRBD1 - TRBJ2-3 TRBV5-1 14 CASSVGQAADTQYF TGCGCCAGCAGCGTGGGACAGGCGGCAGATACGCAGTATTTT
- - TRBJ2-1 TRBV30 11 CAWSTYNEQFF TGTGCCTGGTCTACTTACAATGAGCAGTTCTTC
- - TRBJ2-7 TRBV19 14 CASSQGRGAYEQYF TGTGCCAGTAGTCAGGGGAGGGGGGCCTACGAGCAGTACTTC
TRBD1 - TRBJ2-3 TRBV27 14 CASSFSGGADTQYF TGTGCCAGCAGTTTTTCAGGGGGCGCGGATACGCAGTATTTT